This entry concerns a single T cell receptor (beta chain). Its antigen remains unidentified. For TCR, cDNA came from 5'RACE template switching, which added a universal primer site and UMIs. TCRdb passed the 5' RACE reads through MiXCR, listing each CDR3 protein once. The data show 300,000 to 450,000 distinct CDR3 sequences, 6.2% seen once. The entry originates in a study of T cells after yellow fever vaccination. Germline assignment: CDR1 MDHEN and CDR2 SYDVKM. V dropped 4 bases and J dropped 3; count of bases not matched to a gene: 20. The CDR3 is 20 residues long. Study-wide results and caveats: Shared CD4/CD8 clonotypes were a small share, likely from convergent recombination. Subsequent booster samples again held most clones from primary vaccination (around 96% CD4, roughly 88% CD8). The study found a weaker secondary response that peaked faster, day 5 versus 15.

This chain links TRBV28 with TRBJ2-1; 8 bases agree with TRBD1. The material sequenced was PBMCs, taken 5 days after the yellow fever booster vaccination. The receptor comes from a young man who received the YFV17D yellow fever vaccine. The CDR3 loop reads CASSSIPGTGESTVYNEQFF. DNA for the CDR3: TGTGCCAGCAGTTCTATTCCCGGGACAGGAGAAAGCACGGTCTACAATGAGCAGTTCTTC.